Shown below are 29 T cell receptor beta chains from a single sample sequenced in a study of PD-1 blockade in classical Hodgkin lymphoma (TCRdb year 2020). The library was built by means of the immunoSEQ multiplex PCR assay. Sourced from immuneACCESS, this table was stored by TCRdb with only in-frame sequences that have V and J called. A share of the clones is absent; for the studies checked, an unresolved V gene accounts for under half, and the remainder has no known explanation. The sample has 50,000 to 75,000 clones on record, roughly 88% of them singletons. The top ten hold roughly an eighth of the sample. Read against the paper, the sample's time point label means: cycle 1 day 1 (C1D1), immediately before nivolumab initiation. Every trial patient had relapsed following autologous stem cell transplantation, and prior brentuximab vedotin exposure was what differed among cohorts A, B and C. This specimen consisted of peripheral blood mononuclear cells (PBMCs), obtained at baseline. The receptor set was obtained from a human donor with classical Hodgkin lymphoma.

V and J are TRBV28 and TRBJ2-7; 9 nucleotides match TRBD1. This CDR3 contains 12 residues. Germline CDR1 and CDR2: MDHEN and SYDVKM. V dropped 10 bases and J dropped 5; count of bases not matched to a gene: 6. DNA of the CDR3: TGTGCCACAACAACAGGGGGCAACGAGCAGTACTTC. This gives the protein CATTTGGNEQYF.

The chain employs TRBV27 and TRBJ1-5; 12 positions agree with TRBD1. The CDR3 runs to 17 residues. Germline V gene sequence: CDR1 MNHEY, CDR2 SMNVEV (reference sequence). Trimming removed 5 bases from V and 2 bases from J; junction bases left unmatched: 7. The CDR3 is CASSLGQGAPGNQPQHF. The CDR3, as DNA: TGTGCCAGCAGTCTGGGACAGGGGGCGCCCGGCAATCAGCCCCAGCATTTT.

The DNA of the CDR3 is TGCAGCGTAAATAGCGGAGATCCATACGAGCAGTACTTC. This sequence encodes CSVNSGDPYEQYF. The chain has TRBV29-1 and TRBJ2-7; a weak D match, TRBD2 (6 bases). V was shortened by 6 bases and J by 4 bases, with 16 bases between the two germline ends. The CDR3 contains 13 residues. Germline CDR1 reads SQVTM; CDR2 reads ANQGSEA.

The chain combines TRBV7-7 with TRBJ2-1; TRBD1 agrees at 12 bases. The germline gives CDR1 SSHAT, CDR2 FNYEAQ (reference sequence). CDR3 length: 15 residues. The junction had 7 bases not matched to a gene; V was cut back by 5 bases and J by 8 bases. CDR3 sequence: CASSQGQGAVYEQFF. CDR3 nucleotide sequence: TGTGCCAGCAGCCAGGGACAGGGGGCGGTCTATGAGCAGTTCTTC.

The chain carries TRBV2 and TRBJ2-7; D possibly uses TRBD1 or TRBD2 (5 bases each). This CDR3 spans 15 amino acids. Trimming stripped 6 bases from V and 2 bases from J, with 17 bases between. CDR1 SNHLY and CDR2 FYNNEI come from the germline V gene. The chain's CDR3 is CASRTGTGRAYEQYF. The CDR3 region has the DNA TGTGCCAGCAGGACCGGGACGGGGCGGGCCTACGAGCAGTACTTC.

The chain links TRBV5-6 to TRBJ2-7; possibly TRBD2 for D (5 bases). The CDR3 runs 13 residues. Trimming stripped 5 bases from V and 7 bases from J, with 16 bases between. The germline V gene has CDR1 SGHDT and CDR2 YYEEEE. The DNA for the CDR3 is TGTGCCAGCAGTGAGCCTAGCCACGCGGAGCAGTACTTC. It yields the protein CASSEPSHAEQYF.

Details on this clone: The same CDR3 can be traced to other DNA sequences in this sample. The rearrangement joins TRBV5-6 to TRBJ2-7; tentative D call: TRBD2 (7 bases). V was clipped by 0 bases and J by 7 bases, with 14 bases between them. Germline assignment: CDR1 SGHDT and CDR2 YYEEEE. This CDR3 has 14 amino acids. CDR3 sequence (DNA): TGTGCCAGCAGCTTGGGTGGGGGGGCGATGGAGCAGTACTTC. This encodes CASSLGGGAMEQYF. Full variable domain (remainder filled in from reference TRBV5-6 and TRBJ2-7): DAGVTQSPTHLIKTRGQQVTLRCSPKSGHDTVSWYQQALGQGPQFIFQYYEEEERQRGNFPDRFSGHQFPNYSSELNVNALLLGDSALYLCASSLGGGAMEQYFGPGTRLTVT.

This clone was seen only a few times. One end of the junction fails to match germline, which may point to a read error. The chain has TRBV7-9 and TRBJ1-1, with D unclear. The CDR3 is made up of 9 amino acids. CDR1 and CDR2 (germline): SEHNR, FQNEAQ (reference sequence). The CDR3 loop reads CASSPEVFF. The CDR3, as DNA: TGTGCCAGCAGCCCTGAAGTTTTCTTT.

The chain couples TRBV10-2 to TRBJ2-5; D is unclear. V was cut by 0 bases and J by 2 bases, with 10 bases left in between. Germline CDR1 is WSHSY and CDR2 is SAAADI. CDR3 length: 15 amino acids. CDR3 DNA sequence: TGCGCCAGCAGTGAGTCGGGTACTGCGCAAGAGACCCAGTACTTC. This codes for CASSESGTAQETQYF.

This chain connects TRBV6-1 to TRBJ1-4; tentative D call: TRBD1 (6 bases). There are 14 residues in the CDR3. Germline CDR1 is MNHNS and CDR2 is SASEGT. Trimming left V 5 bases short and J 3 bases short, with 10 bases between. The CDR3 sequence is CASSSGGSNEKLFF. CDR3 nucleotide sequence: TGTGCCAGCAGTTCCGGGGGCTCTAATGAAAAACTGTTTTTT.

This clone was counted at least ten times. This chain connects TRBV7-8 to TRBJ2-3; 7 bases are a match to TRBD2. Losses at the gene ends were 4 bases for V and 4 bases for J; bases not matched to a gene: 11. The CDR3 sequence is 16 residues long. Germline V gene sequence: CDR1 SGHVS, CDR2 FQNEAQ. The CDR3 sequence is CASSSHRAGTPDTQYF. In nucleotides, the CDR3 is TGTGCCAGCAGCTCCCATCGAGCGGGGACGCCAGATACGCAGTATTTT.

This clone is a singleton in its sample. The chain couples TRBV6-5 to TRBJ2-1; TRBD2 aligns across 8 bases. V trimming: 6 bases; J trimming: 6 bases; junction bases outside the gene matches: 4. The CDR3 runs to 13 residues. Germline CDR1 MNHEY, CDR2 SVGAGI. The CDR3 sequence: CASSPGGRNEQFF. As DNA, the CDR3 is TGTGCCAGCAGCCCGGGGGGGCGCAATGAGCAGTTCTTC.

The chain combines TRBV29-1 with TRBJ1-5, with D possibly matching TRBD1 (5 bases). CDR3 length: 14 amino acids. Germline lookup yields CDR1 SQVTM and CDR2 ANQGSEA. V was shortened by 7 bases and J by 6 bases, with 19 bases between the two germline ends. The CDR3 region has the DNA TGCAGCGCTGGGGGGGGAACAAGGGGTCAGCCCCAGCATTTT. It translates to CSAGGGTRGQPQHF.

V gene TRBV29-1 combines with J gene TRBJ1-2; no definite D call. The CDR3 runs to 13 residues. Germline V lookup: CDR1 SQVTM, CDR2 ANQGSEA. The V gene lost 6 bases and the J gene lost 4 bases, with 15 bases spanning the gap. CDR3 sequence: CSVPPGRSYGYTF. The CDR3 nucleotides read TGCAGCGTCCCACCGGGGAGAAGCTATGGCTACACCTTC.

The rearrangement joins TRBV4-2 to TRBJ2-2, with TRBD1 as a possible D gene (5 bases). The CDR3 contains 15 residues. V was cut by 3 bases and J by 1 base, with 9 bases left in between. CDR1 and CDR2 (germline): LGHNA, YNFKEQ. This CDR3 reads CASSHPQGNTGELFF. The CDR3, as DNA: TGTGCCAGCAGCCACCCGCAGGGGAACACCGGGGAGCTGTTTTTT.

The chain is built from TRBV6-1 and TRBJ1-5; D remains ambiguous. Germline CDR1 reads MNHNS; CDR2 reads SASEGT. This CDR3 spans 14 amino acids. The V gene lost 7 bases and the J gene lost 0 bases, with 10 bases spanning the gap. This chain's CDR3 is CASIPGYSNQPQHF. The CDR3 DNA reads TGTGCCAGCATCCCGGGTTATAGCAATCAGCCCCAGCATTTT.

The chain employs TRBV4-3 and TRBJ1-5; 7 nucleotides agree with TRBD1. Germline V gene data show CDR1 as LGHNA and CDR2 as YSLEER. The CDR3 extends over 15 amino acids. J gave up 4 bases and V 1 base, and 4 bases lay outside the gene matches. Written as DNA, the CDR3 is TGCGCCAGCAGCCAAGCCAGGGGGTGGAATCAGCCCCAGCATTTT. Amino acid sequence: CASSQARGWNQPQHF.

This sequence joins TRBV28 and TRBJ1-1; TRBD1 aligns across 7 bases. Germline CDR1 is MDHEN and CDR2 is SYDVKM. J was trimmed by 5 bases and V by 2 bases; bases with no gene match: 11. The CDR3 consists of 16 residues. The CDR3 here is CASSLLRQGLGTEAFF. The CDR3 coding sequence is TGTGCCAGCAGTTTACTCCGACAGGGTTTGGGGACTGAAGCTTTCTTT.

The CDR3 sequence: CASTTLRGQGNQPQHF. In DNA form, the CDR3 reads TGTGCCAGTACCACTCTAAGGGGGCAGGGGAATCAGCCCCAGCATTTT. The genes are TRBV19 and TRBJ1-5; 7 bases align to TRBD1. The CDR3 loop spans 16 amino acids. Germline lookup yields CDR1 LNHDA and CDR2 SQIVND (reference sequence). V lost 7 bases and J lost 4; bases outside the gene matches: 13. The variable domain in full, with the rest retrieved from reference TRBV19 and TRBJ1-5, is DGGITQSPKYLFRKEGQNVTLSCEQNLNHDAMYWYRQDPGQGLRLIYYSQIVNDFQKGDIAEGYSVSREKKESFPLTVTSAQKNPTAFYLCASTTLRGQGNQPQHFGDGTRLSIL.

This sequence joins TRBV7-3 and TRBJ2-1; D is unresolved. Germline CDR1 SGHTA, CDR2 FQGTGA. V was cut by 0 bases and J by 10 bases, with 7 bases left in between. The CDR3 runs to 12 residues. CDR3 loop: CASSLTHSEQFF. CDR3 in DNA: TGTGCCAGCAGCTTAACACACTCAGAGCAGTTCTTC.

The genes are TRBV13 and TRBJ1-2, with D maybe TRBD1 (5 bases). CDR3 length equals 14 residues. The germline V gene encodes CDR1 PRHDT and CDR2 FYEKMQ (reference sequence). The V end was cut by 1 base, the J end by 7 bases, with 13 bases between. The CDR3 nucleotides are TGTGCCAGCAGCTTAGATAGAGGGGTTCGTGGCTACACCTTC. This sequence encodes CASSLDRGVRGYTF.

V gene TRBV6-1 combines with J gene TRBJ1-4, with D possibly being TRBD1 (5 bases). This CDR3 is 16 amino acids long. Per germline, CDR1 MNHNS and CDR2 SASEGT. V was cut by 0 bases and J by 7 bases, with 15 bases left in between. The CDR3 is CASSEALLQGVEKLFF. CDR3 bases: TGTGCCAGCAGTGAAGCGCTTCTGCAGGGTGTTGAAAAACTGTTTTTT.

This clone appeared a single time. The chain joins TRBV18 to TRBJ2-7; weak D call: TRBD2 (7 bases). This CDR3 has 15 amino acids. The V gene's germline CDR1 is KGHSH and CDR2 LQKENI. Trimming removed 8 bases at V and 2 bases at J, with 19 bases between. CDR3 sequence reads: CASNRGAGNTYEQYF. CDR3 DNA sequence: TGTGCCAGCAATCGGGGGGCAGGGAATACCTACGAGCAGTACTTC.

V usage is TRBV5-1 and J usage is TRBJ2-1, with a possible D match to TRBD1 (5 bases). The CDR3 loop spans 13 amino acids. Germline V gene lookup returns CDR1 SGHRS and CDR2 YFSETQ. V was trimmed by 5 bases and J by 8 bases, leaving 14 bases between them. In nucleotides, the CDR3 is TGCGCCAGCAGGAGAGACAGTTACGATGAGCAGTTCTTC. Encoded protein: CASRRDSYDEQFF.

This rearrangement joins TRBV5-1 to TRBJ1-4; no firm D call. Germline V gene data show CDR1 as SGHRS and CDR2 as YFSETQ. Between the trimmed V and J ends, which lost 5 bases and 8 bases, there was a span of 16 bases. The CDR3 length is 14 residues. Written as DNA, the CDR3 is TGCGCCAGCAGTCGAGTAGAGGGTCGGGAAAAACTGTTTTTT. As protein: CASSRVEGREKLFF.

Only one count was recorded for this clone. The chain carries TRBV11-2 and TRBJ1-1; unclear D gene. Germline V gene data show CDR1 as SGHAT and CDR2 as FQNNGV. The V end was cut by 4 bases, the J end by 4 bases, with 19 bases between. The CDR3 loop spans 16 amino acids. CDR3 in amino acids: CASSSPLNLRGTEAFF. CDR3 nucleotides: TGTGCCAGCAGCTCGCCCCTAAACCTACGGGGCACTGAAGCTTTCTTT.

The chain carries TRBV30 and TRBJ2-6; the D call may be TRBD1 or TRBD2 (6 bases each). Per the germline V gene, CDR1 is GTSNPN and CDR2 is SVGIG (reference sequence). CDR3 length: 15 amino acids. V was shortened by 4 bases and J by 3 bases, with 13 bases between the two germline ends. The CDR3 sequence: CAWNKQGGGANVLTF. The CDR3 DNA reads as TGTGCCTGGAATAAACAGGGAGGTGGGGCCAACGTCCTGACTTTC.

The chain combines TRBV25-1 with TRBJ1-4; perhaps TRBD1 as D (5 bases). The CDR3 extends over 12 amino acids. V was pared by 9 bases and J by 7 bases, with 12 bases between. CDR1 and CDR2 from the germline V gene are MGHDK and SYGVNS. CDR3 loop: CARDTRTEKLFF. DNA for the CDR3: TGTGCCAGGGACACCAGGACTGAAAAACTGTTTTTT.

The chain carries TRBV27 and TRBJ1-5; no reliable D call. The V gene lost 4 bases and the J gene lost 1 base, with 11 bases spanning the gap. Per germline, CDR1 MNHEY and CDR2 SMNVEV (reference sequence). The CDR3 runs 15 residues. CDR3: CASSSSVSSNQPQHF. The CDR3 nucleotides read TGTGCCAGCAGTTCCAGCGTATCAAGCAATCAGCCCCAGCATTTT.